One and the same sample provided the 19 T cell receptor beta chains below, sequenced in a study of blood T cells in healthy people across ages. Together with a sample-barcoded 5' primer, a J-beta primer mix was included in a second PCR lasting about 7 to 11 cycles. TCRdb re-analysed the 5' RACE reads in MiXCR, keeping a single row per CDR3 protein. The sample lists some 1.4 million distinct CDR3 sequences; roughly 40% were seen once. The sample taken for sequencing was blood. The receptors here all came from a woman aged 18-35 years in good health.

V and J are TRBV5-5 and TRBJ2-1, with 11 bases identical to TRBD2. Losses at the gene ends were 5 bases for V and 6 bases for J; bases not matched to a gene: 10. The CDR3 contains 16 residues. Germline V gene data show CDR1 as SGHKS and CDR2 as YYEKEE (reference sequence). Here the CDR3 reads CASSSLAGGSPNEQFF. The CDR3 DNA is TGTGCCAGCAGTTCCCTAGCGGGAGGTTCCCCCAATGAGCAGTTCTTC. Filled out from reference TRBV5-5 and TRBJ2-1, the complete variable domain reads DAGVTQSPTHLIKTRGQQVTLRCSPISGHKSVSWYQQVLGQGPQFIFQYYEKEERGRGNFPDRFSARQFPNYSSELNVNALLLGDSALYLCASSSLAGGSPNEQFFGPGTRLTVL.

This rearrangement joins TRBV28 to TRBJ1-2, with TRBD1 matching over 7 bases. CDR1 and CDR2 (germline): MDHEN, SYDVKM. Trimming cost V 2 bases and J 1 base; bases outside gene matches: 13. CDR3 size: 18 residues. The CDR3 nucleotides read TGTGCCAGCAGTTTAGGAGGGGCGACAGGGCCCCTTAACTATGGCTACACCTTC. This encodes CASSLGGATGPLNYGYTF.

The genes are TRBV29-1 and TRBJ2-1, with 9 bases lining up with TRBD2. TRBJ2-7 matches the DNA end more closely, so the J call is doubtful. Germline V gene sequence: CDR1 SQVTM, CDR2 ANQGSEA. This CDR3 is 14 amino acids long. DNA of the CDR3: TGCAGCTTAAAGACTAGCGGCTCCTACAATGAGCAGTACTTC. Encoded protein: CSLKTSGSYNEQYF.

The V and J genes are TRBV7-9 and TRBJ2-1; the match to TRBD1 covers 9 bases. Germline V CDR1 and CDR2: SEHNR, FQNEAQ (reference sequence). The J segment lost 9 bases and the V segment lost 4 bases, leaving 4 bases of the junction unmatched. The CDR3 extends over 13 amino acids. CDR3 region: CASSSTGGSEQFF. The CDR3 DNA reads as TGTGCCAGCAGCTCCACAGGGGGCAGTGAGCAGTTCTTC.

This clonotype was detected a few times. This sequence joins TRBV20-1 and TRBJ2-7; D is undetermined. Trimming stripped 4 bases from V and 1 base from J, with 17 bases between. The germline gives CDR1 DFQATT, CDR2 SNEGSKA (reference sequence). This CDR3 spans 15 amino acids. The CDR3 bases are TGCAGTGCTATACCTCGAAGGGTCTCGTCCTACGAGCAGTACTTC. This encodes CSAIPRRVSSYEQYF.

There are a few counts of this clonotype. The rearrangement uses TRBV25-1 and TRBJ2-2, with unresolved D. Germline CDR1 MGHDK, CDR2 SYGVNS. V was trimmed by 1 base and J by 5 bases, leaving 8 bases between them. The CDR3 has 14 residues. This chain's CDR3 is CASSEFLGTGELFF. CDR3 DNA: TGTGCCAGCAGTGAATTTCTGGGAACCGGGGAGCTGTTTTTT.

The chain combines TRBV11-2 with TRBJ1-6; the D gene is possibly TRBD1 (6 bases). Deletions cut 0 bases from V and 9 bases from J, with 12 bases between. The CDR3 has 15 amino acids. Germline loops: CDR1 SGHAT, CDR2 FQNNGV. CDR3 in DNA: TGTGCCAGCAGCTTAGAGGGGGGCAGGGCTTCACCCCTCCACTTT. It specifies CASSLEGGRASPLHF.

This clonotype appeared a few times. The chain has TRBV28 and TRBJ1-4, with D uncertain. The CDR3 contains 11 residues. In germline, CDR1 is MDHEN, CDR2 SYDVKM. V lost 7 bases and J lost 5, with 5 bases in between. DNA of the CDR3: TGTGCCAGCACCTTAAATGAAAAACTGTTTTTT. As protein: CASTLNEKLFF.

V is TRBV7-8 and J is TRBJ1-5, with a possible D match to TRBD1 (6 bases). CDR1 is SGHVS, CDR2 FQNEAQ, per germline. The CDR3 loop spans 15 amino acids. V lost 5 bases and J lost 3, with 14 bases in between. CDR3 sequence reads: CASSGGAALNQPQHF. The CDR3 DNA sequence: TGTGCCAGCAGCGGGGGGGCGGCACTCAATCAGCCCCAGCATTTT.

The V and J genes are TRBV6-1 and TRBJ1-2, with 11 bases that match TRBD1. The CDR3 consists of 18 residues. Germline CDR1 is MNHNS and CDR2 is SASEGT. V lost 8 bases and J lost 2; bases outside the gene matches: 16. The CDR3 DNA is TGTGCCAGCCTTAGCCCCGGGACAGGGGGTATGCTGAACTATGGCTACACCTTC. It codes for CASLSPGTGGMLNYGYTF.

This clonotype appeared a few times. V is TRBV5-1 and J is TRBJ2-1; D gene uncertain. V lost 0 bases and J 7 bases, leaving 8 bases between the germline ends. The CDR3 loop spans 13 amino acids. Germline-derived CDR1 and CDR2 are SGHRS and YFSETQ. For the CDR3, the DNA is TGCGCCAGCAGCTTGGCCGTGGAAAATGAGCAGTTCTTC. Residues: CASSLAVENEQFF.

The V gene is TRBV12-3 or TRBV12-4, the J gene TRBJ2-7, with 8 bases lining up with TRBD1. Losses at the gene ends were 5 bases for V and 1 base for J; bases not matched to a gene: 13. The CDR3 spans 17 residues. CDR3: CASSPTPGQALSYEQYF. The CDR3 DNA sequence: TGTGCCAGCAGTCCAACACCGGGACAGGCTCTTTCCTACGAGCAGTACTTC.

The sample holds a few counts of this clonotype. This chain joins TRBV29-1 and TRBJ2-1; D might be TRBD2 (6 bases). This CDR3 contains 13 residues. CDR1 and CDR2 from the germline V gene are SQVTM and ANQGSEA. Trimming removed 2 bases at V and 7 bases at J, with 12 bases between. CDR3 coding DNA: TGCAGCGTTGAACGGCTAGCGTCAAATGAGCAGTTCTTC. Translation gives CSVERLASNEQFF.

V usage is TRBV6-5 and J usage is TRBJ2-3; the D gene could be TRBD1 or TRBD2 (6 bases each). This CDR3 spans 13 amino acids. Germline V gives CDR1 MNHEY, CDR2 SVGAGI. The V gene lost 10 bases and the J gene lost 4 bases, with 15 bases spanning the gap. CDR3 coding DNA: TGTGCCACCGGGAACGGGGGCCCAGATACGCAGTATTTT. Its protein is CATGNGGPDTQYF.

The chain has TRBV4-1 and TRBJ2-1; either TRBD1 or TRBD2 may fit D (5 bases each). The end of the DNA aligns better with TRBJ2-7, so the J call may be wrong. CDR3 size: 16 residues. The germline V gene has CDR1 MGHRA and CDR2 YSYEKL. CDR3 nucleotide sequence: TGCGCCAGCAGCCAAGTGGACATTCTAGCCTACAATGAGCAGTACTTC. It encodes CASSQVDILAYNEQYF.

This clonotype was observed a single time. One end of the junction is discordant with germline, which a read error may explain. The chain carries TRBV15 and TRBJ2-1; D perhaps matches TRBD2 (5 bases). The germline gives CDR1 LNHNV, CDR2 YYDKDF (reference sequence). CDR3 length equals 15 residues. In DNA form, the CDR3 reads TGTGTCACCAGCAGACGAGGGAGCTCCTACAATGAGCAGTTCTTC. It is translated as CVTSRRGSSYNEQFF.

This clonotype was recorded many times. The V and J genes are TRBV10-3 and TRBJ2-5; no definite D call. This CDR3 spans 12 amino acids. The V end was cut by 6 bases, the J end by 5 bases, with 10 bases between. Germline lookup yields CDR1 ENHRY and CDR2 SYGVKD. CDR3 nucleotide sequence: TGTGCCATCAGCTCGTCCGCCGAGACCCAGTACTTC. Translation: CAISSSAETQYF.

V gene TRBV20-1 combines with J gene TRBJ2-1; D is unclear. The germline CDR1 and CDR2 sequences are DFQATT and SNEGSKA (reference sequence). The CDR3 consists of 15 residues. V lost 0 bases, J lost 3 bases, and 12 bases lay in between. This CDR3 is CSARDAAYGYNEQFF. The DNA for the CDR3 is TGCAGTGCTAGAGATGCGGCATACGGCTACAATGAGCAGTTCTTC.

Points on this clonotype: One end of the junction varies from germline; a read error may be responsible. The chain employs TRBV7-2 and TRBJ2-4; D is perhaps TRBD2 (5 bases). The J call is uncertain, as TRBJ2-7 better fits the DNA end. CDR3 length equals 12 residues. CDR1 is SGHTA and CDR2 is FQGNSA in the germline V gene. The CDR3 DNA sequence: TGTGCCAACAGCTTTGAGGGTTGCGAGCAGTACTTC. This gives the protein CANSFEGCEQYF.